These 26 T cell receptor beta chains were all obtained from the same sample, sequenced in a study of T cells after posttransplantation cyclophosphamide. TCRdb's table, derived via immunoSEQ multiplex PCR, lists solely in-frame clones and lacks some. The sample presents about 34,000 clones, none singletons. Input material: PBMCs. These TCRs come from a woman aged 50 to 65 in good health and a related stem cell transplant donor.

This chain uses TRBV29-1 with TRBJ2-1; 9 nucleotides match TRBD2. This CDR3 region has 13 residues. Germline V gives CDR1 SQVTM, CDR2 ANQGSEA. The J segment lost 11 bases and the V segment lost 7 bases, leaving 12 bases of the junction unmatched. CDR3 nucleotide sequence: TGCAGCGCCCGACTAGCGGCCAAGGTGAAGCAGTTCTTC. This translates into CSARLAAKVKQFF.

The chain employs TRBV27 and TRBJ1-1; tentative D call: TRBD1 (6 bases). Germline lookup yields CDR1 MNHEY and CDR2 SMNVEV (reference sequence). The V end was cut by 8 bases, the J end by 5 bases, with 15 bases between. This CDR3 has 13 residues. The CDR3 loop is CASLPVGATEAFF. For the CDR3, the DNA is TGTGCCAGCCTCCCGGTGGGGGCAACTGAAGCTTTCTTT.

This clone was detected ten times or more. The chain has TRBV7-9 and TRBJ1-2; TRBD1 matches 7 bases. From germline, CDR1 is SEHNR and CDR2 FQNEAQ (reference sequence). The CDR3 contains 14 residues. V shed 2 bases, J shed 8 bases, and the junction held 8 bases outside the gene matches. CDR3 DNA: TGTGCCAGCAGCTTACTGGGCAGGGGGTACGGCTACACCTTC. Translated: CASSLLGRGYGYTF. The whole variable domain, remainder taken from reference TRBV7-9 and TRBJ1-2, is DTGVSQNPRHKITKRGQNVTFRCDPISEHNRLYWYRQTLGQGPEFLTYFQNEAQLEKSRLLSDRFSAERPKGSFSTLEIQRTEQGDSAMYLCASSLLGRGYGYTFGSGTRLTVV.

The V and J genes are TRBV7-2 and TRBJ1-1, with D tentatively TRBD1 (6 bases). The germline V gene encodes CDR1 SGHTA and CDR2 FQGNSA. The ends were cut back, 7 bases at V and 0 bases at J, with 15 bases in the middle. The CDR3 loop spans 15 amino acids. This CDR3 reads CASTRTVRLNTEAFF. CDR3 nucleotide sequence: TGTGCCAGCACTCGGACAGTAAGACTGAACACTGAAGCTTTCTTT.

The chain recombines TRBV30 with TRBJ2-7, with 9 bases aligning to TRBD1. Trimming cost V 2 bases and J 0 bases; bases outside gene matches: 8. The CDR3 covers 16 residues. CDR1 is GTSNPN and CDR2 is SVGIG in the germline V gene (reference sequence). The CDR3: CAWSLWGTGSSYEQYF. Here the CDR3 DNA reads TGTGCCTGGAGTTTGTGGGGGACAGGGAGCTCCTACGAGCAGTACTTC.

This clone was seen many times. The chain carries TRBV19 and TRBJ2-6; the match to TRBD1 covers 10 bases. CDR1 and CDR2 from the germline V gene are LNHDA and SQIVND (reference sequence). With 6 bases clipped from V and 4 bases from J, the junction kept 9 bases outside the gene matches. This CDR3 has 17 residues. CDR3 DNA: TGTGCCAGTAGGGTACCGGGACAGGGGTCCGGGGCCAACGTCCTGACTTTC. Protein sequence: CASRVPGQGSGANVLTF.

This clone was counted many times. The V and J genes are TRBV2 and TRBJ2-7, with D possibly matching TRBD2 (7 bases). Germline CDR1 and CDR2: SNHLY and FYNNEI. The CDR3 consists of 16 residues. V gave up 4 bases and J gave up 0 bases, with 16 bases separating them. Here the CDR3 reads CASSGRRGGDSYEQYF. The CDR3 nucleotides are TGTGCCAGCAGTGGCCGGAGGGGGGGAGACTCCTACGAGCAGTACTTC.

This clone was observed at least ten times. V gene TRBV27 combines with J gene TRBJ2-2; 11 positions match TRBD2. Germline CDR1 reads MNHEY; CDR2 reads SMNVEV (reference sequence). Trimming cost V 5 bases and J 1 base; bases outside gene matches: 0. The length of the CDR3 is 15 residues. The CDR3 region is CASSTSGRNTGELFF. The DNA of the CDR3 is TGTGCCAGCAGTACTAGCGGGAGGAACACCGGGGAGCTGTTTTTT.

The rearrangement links TRBV5-1 to TRBJ2-7; the match to TRBD1 covers 8 bases. CDR3 length equals 15 residues. Trimming removed 5 bases from V and 1 base from J; junction bases left unmatched: 8. Germline CDR1 SGHRS, CDR2 YFSETQ. Here the CDR3 reads CASRLIQGASYEQYF. The CDR3, as DNA: TGCGCCAGCAGATTGATCCAGGGGGCTTCCTACGAGCAGTACTTC.

This clone was counted ten times or more. The chain links TRBV2 to TRBJ1-3; 9 positions match TRBD1. CDR1 is SNHLY, CDR2 FYNNEI, per germline. The CDR3 loop spans 15 amino acids. Trimming at V came to 6 bases and at J to 0 bases, leaving 3 bases not matched to a gene. The CDR3 bases are TGTGCCAGCAGGGTGACAGGGGGCTCTGGAAACACCATATATTTT. Amino acids: CASRVTGGSGNTIYF. Complete variable domain (other parts from reference TRBV2 and TRBJ1-3): EPEVTQTPSHQVTQMGQEVILRCVPISNHLYFYWYRQILGQKVEFLVSFYNNEISEKSEIFDDQFSVERPDGSNFTLKIRSTKLEDSAMYFCASRVTGGSGNTIYFGEGSWLTVV.

In its sample, this clone was seen many times. The chain recombines TRBV7-2 with TRBJ2-1, with 8 bases that match TRBD2. After removal of 4 bases from V and 9 bases from J, the junction contained 14 bases not matched to a gene. The CDR3 loop spans 16 amino acids. Germline CDR1 reads SGHTA; CDR2 reads FQGNSA. The CDR3 sequence: CASSSNPVVLAGEQFF. The CDR3 nucleotides read TGTGCCAGCAGCTCCAACCCGGTAGTCCTAGCGGGTGAGCAGTTCTTC.

This clone has at least ten counts. V and J are TRBV2 and TRBJ1-4; maybe TRBD1 (5 bases). CDR3 length equals 15 residues. The V and J ends lost 3 bases and 8 bases respectively, with 16 bases between them. Germline V lookup: CDR1 SNHLY, CDR2 FYNNEI. The CDR3 nucleotides read TGTGCCAGCAGTGAGTGGGGCCGGGGGTTAGAAAAACTGTTTTTT. Translating it yields CASSEWGRGLEKLFF.

This clone was observed at least ten times. The chain is built from TRBV5-1 and TRBJ2-7; weak D call: TRBD2 (5 bases). Germline CDR1 is SGHRS and CDR2 is YFSETQ. Trimming took 4 bases from V and 2 from J, leaving 13 bases between them. The CDR3 extends over 14 amino acids. This CDR3 reads CASSREAVPYEQYF. DNA for the CDR3: TGCGCCAGCAGCAGGGAAGCGGTTCCCTACGAGCAGTACTTC.

This clone was recorded a few times. This chain joins TRBV24-1 and TRBJ2-3; 7 nucleotides agree with TRBD1. Germline V gene lookup returns CDR1 KGHDR and CDR2 SFDVKD. This CDR3 region has 15 residues. After removal of 4 bases from V and 2 bases from J, the junction contained 5 bases not matched to a gene. The CDR3 nucleotides are TGTGCCACCAGTGAGCTGGGACAGCCCACAGATACGCAGTATTTT. Its translation: CATSELGQPTDTQYF.

This chain uses TRBV29-1 with TRBJ2-5; D could derive from TRBD1 or TRBD2 (7 bases each). CDR3 length equals 14 residues. V was clipped by 1 base and J by 11 bases, with 20 bases between them. The germline gives CDR1 SQVTM, CDR2 ANQGSEA. The CDR3 here is CSVEARGGGGEQYF. CDR3 nucleotides: TGCAGCGTTGAAGCCCGGGGAGGGGGCGGAGAGCAGTACTTC.

This clone was counted at least ten times. The chain employs TRBV9 and TRBJ2-6; possibly TRBD1 for D (6 bases). The length of the CDR3 is 18 residues. Germline values: CDR1 SGDLS, CDR2 YYNGEE. V was clipped by 0 bases and J by 0 bases, with 13 bases between them. CDR3: CASSVVGGPSSGANVLTF. The CDR3 DNA is TGTGCCAGCAGCGTAGTTGGGGGCCCAAGCTCTGGGGCCAACGTCCTGACTTTC. The entire variable domain, with the rest obtained from reference TRBV9 and TRBJ2-6, is as follows: DSGVTQTPKHLITATGQRVTLRCSPRSGDLSVYWYQQSLDQGLQFLIQYYNGEERAKGNILERFSAQQFPDLHSELNLSSLELGDSALYFCASSVVGGPSSGANVLTFGAGSRLTVL.

The chain is built from TRBV2 and TRBJ2-2, with 7 bases matching TRBD1. The junction had 9 bases not matched to a gene; V was cut back by 4 bases and J by 4 bases. Germline CDR1 and CDR2: SNHLY and FYNNEI. The CDR3 covers 16 residues. CDR3 in DNA: TGTGCCAGCAGTGCCAACAGGGGTCCTTCCACCGGGGAGCTGTTTTTT. This encodes CASSANRGPSTGELFF.

This clone has a count of ten or more. The gene calls are TRBV7-2 and TRBJ2-7; 14 bases are a match to TRBD2. Trimming took 5 bases from V and 4 from J; bases not matched to a gene: 10. Germline V gene sequence: CDR1 SGHTA, CDR2 FQGNSA. The CDR3 has 17 residues. DNA of the CDR3: TGTGCCAGCAGCCCGCCCCCGGGACTAGCGGGAGTTTACGAGCAGTACTTC. Protein sequence: CASSPPPGLAGVYEQYF.

The sample holds many counts of this clone. The chain couples TRBV11-3 to TRBJ2-1; 9 bases are shared with TRBD1. Germline CDR1 SGHNT, CDR2 YENEEA. The CDR3 runs 15 residues. The V gene end was trimmed by 5 bases and the J gene end by 0 bases; junction bases not matched to a gene: 2. DNA of the CDR3: TGTGCCAGCAGCCTGACAGGGGGCTCCTACAATGAGCAGTTCTTC. Translated, it gives CASSLTGGSYNEQFF.

This clone was observed many times. The rearrangement uses TRBV9 and TRBJ1-2, with 8 positions matching TRBD1. V shed 3 bases, J shed 7 bases, and the junction held 8 bases outside the gene matches. The CDR3 length is 14 residues. Per the germline V gene, CDR1 is SGDLS and CDR2 is YYNGEE. The CDR3 here is CASSAPQGVSGYTF. In DNA, the CDR3 is TGTGCCAGCAGCGCCCCACAGGGGGTCTCTGGCTACACCTTC.

This clone was detected many times. The chain links TRBV7-9 to TRBJ1-2; a weak D match, TRBD1 (5 bases). The CDR3 is made up of 15 amino acids. Trimming cost V 3 bases and J 8 bases, with 19 bases left between them. The germline V gene encodes CDR1 SEHNR and CDR2 FQNEAQ (reference sequence). CDR3 protein: CASSLAGQGLGGYTF. The CDR3 DNA follows: TGTGCCAGCAGCTTGGCTGGCCAGGGTCTGGGCGGCTACACCTTC. The complete variable domain, with remaining parts taken from reference TRBV7-9 and TRBJ1-2, reads DTGVSQNPRHKITKRGQNVTFRCDPISEHNRLYWYRQTLGQGPEFLTYFQNEAQLEKSRLLSDRFSAERPKGSFSTLEIQRTEQGDSAMYLCASSLAGQGLGGYTFGSGTRLTVV.

This clone was seen ten or more times. This rearrangement joins TRBV18 to TRBJ2-1; TRBD2 aligns across 8 bases. After removal of 0 bases from V and 10 bases from J, the junction contained 5 bases not matched to a gene. The CDR3 contains 14 residues. Per the germline V gene, CDR1 is KGHSH and CDR2 is LQKENI. CDR3 nucleotides: TGTGCCAGCTCACCACCGGTGGTAGCGGGAGAGCAGTTCTTC. Protein: CASSPPVVAGEQFF.

This clone was picked up a small number of times. This chain links TRBV28 with TRBJ1-1; TRBD1 might be the D (5 bases). The CDR3 has 12 residues. V was cut by 1 base and J by 11 bases, with 11 bases left in between. Germline-derived CDR1 and CDR2 are MDHEN and SYDVKM. CDR3 DNA sequence: TGTGCCAGCAGTTTATTAGGGGTTGGGGCTTTCTTT. Translation: CASSLLGVGAFF.

The chain uses TRBV9 and TRBJ1-1; tentatively, D is TRBD1 (5 bases). The V gene's germline CDR1 is SGDLS and CDR2 YYNGEE. The CDR3 has 14 residues. V was cut by 2 bases and J by 4 bases, with 12 bases left in between. CDR3 DNA sequence: TGTGCCAGCAGCGTGTGGGGAGGGGCCACTGAAGCTTTCTTT. Protein product: CASSVWGGATEAFF.

The chain links TRBV4-2 to TRBJ2-2; D is possibly TRBD2 (5 bases). Deletions cut 4 bases from V and 2 bases from J, with 11 bases between. Germline CDR1 and CDR2: LGHNA and YNFKEQ. The CDR3 extends over 15 amino acids. The CDR3 DNA reads TGTGCCAGCAGCCTTCCCTGGACTAACACCGGGGAGCTGTTTTTT. This encodes CASSLPWTNTGELFF.

This clone was observed at least ten times. The J gene is TRBJ2-7, the V gene TRBV18, with 7 bases identical to TRBD1. Germline CDR1 and CDR2: KGHSH and LQKENI. Germline trimming cut 3 bases from V and 2 bases from J; bases unmatched to any gene: 7. The CDR3 extends over 15 amino acids. The CDR3 spells CASSPPETGTYEQYF. DNA for the CDR3: TGTGCCAGCTCACCTCCAGAGACAGGGACCTACGAGCAGTACTTC.